The 21 T cell receptor beta chains below were found in one sample sequenced in a study of monozygotic twins with cystic fibrosis. The method was immunoSEQ multiplex PCR; TCRdb's version includes in-frame clones alone and lacks a portion of them. The table lists about 32,000 clones, roughly 96% of them singletons. Sequencing input: blood. These receptors all stem from a girl aged 2-15 years with cystic fibrosis.

The chain joins TRBV19 to TRBJ2-1, with D perhaps TRBD2 (6 bases). V shed 6 bases and J shed 0 bases, with 12 bases lying between them. This CDR3 has 15 amino acids. Germline V gene sequence: CDR1 LNHDA, CDR2 SQIVND (reference sequence). The CDR3 DNA reads as TGTGCCAGTAGCCTAGGGACTCGCTCCTACAATGAGCAGTTCTTC. It codes for CASSLGTRSYNEQFF.

The rearrangement uses TRBV7-9 and TRBJ2-7, with 9 bases identical to TRBD1. The J segment lost 6 bases and the V segment lost 5 bases, leaving 5 bases of the junction unmatched. The V gene's germline CDR1 is SEHNR and CDR2 FQNEAQ (reference sequence). This CDR3 has 13 residues. The CDR3 loop is CASSPRTGAEQYF. In nucleotides, the CDR3 is TGTGCCAGCAGCCCGCGGACAGGGGCCGAGCAGTACTTC. Full variable domain (rest looked up from reference TRBV7-9 and TRBJ2-7): DTGVSQNPRHKITKRGQNVTFRCDPISEHNRLYWYRQTLGQGPEFLTYFQNEAQLEKSRLLSDRFSAERPKGSFSTLEIQRTEQGDSAMYLCASSPRTGAEQYFGPGTRLTVT.

This clone came up once. V gene TRBV13 combines with J gene TRBJ2-7; D unresolved. Germline V lookup: CDR1 PRHDT, CDR2 FYEKMQ (reference sequence). V was cut by 0 bases and J by 0 bases, with 9 bases left in between. CDR3 length: 15 residues. The DNA for the CDR3 is TGTGCCAGCAGCTTAGGGCCGCCGTACTCCTACGAGCAGTACTTC. It translates to CASSLGPPYSYEQYF. The full variable domain, rest sourced from reference TRBV13 and TRBJ2-7, is AAGVIQSPRHLIKEKRETATLKCYPIPRHDTVYWYQQGPGQDPQFLISFYEKMQSDKGSIPDRFSAQQFSDYHSELNMSSLELGDSALYFCASSLGPPYSYEQYFGPGTRLTVT.

The V and J genes are TRBV9 and TRBJ1-1, with D unclear. This CDR3 is 15 amino acids long. Trimming pared 0 bases from V and 1 base from J, leaving 10 bases between. Germline CDR1 reads SGDLS; CDR2 reads YYNGEE. CDR3 sequence reads: CASSVDLNRNTEAFF. CDR3 DNA: TGTGCCAGCAGCGTAGACTTAAATCGGAACACTGAAGCTTTCTTT.

In its sample, this clone was seen once. The chain links TRBV10-3 to TRBJ2-7, with 13 nucleotides matching TRBD2. The V and J ends lost 7 bases and 1 base, in that order; junction bases with no gene match: 7. The CDR3 consists of 16 residues. Germline CDR1 and CDR2: ENHRY and SYGVKD. CDR3 sequence reads: CAITTGLAGVSYEQYF. The CDR3 DNA reads TGTGCCATCACAACAGGACTAGCGGGAGTGTCCTACGAGCAGTACTTC.

A note on this clone: The same CDR3 is also encoded by other DNA sequences in this sample. V usage is TRBV29-1 and J usage is TRBJ1-1; D unresolved. Per germline, CDR1 SQVTM and CDR2 ANQGSEA. CDR3 length: 11 amino acids. Trimming cost V 3 bases and J 4 bases, with 6 bases left between them. This CDR3 is CSVDSGTEAFF. The CDR3 DNA reads as TGCAGCGTTGACTCCGGCACTGAAGCTTTCTTT.

This clone turned up a few times. V usage is TRBV5-1 and J usage is TRBJ1-4; 8 bases agree with TRBD1. The germline V gene has CDR1 SGHRS and CDR2 YFSETQ. This CDR3 comprises 13 residues. V shed 5 bases and J 7 bases; nucleotides not matched to a gene: 4. The CDR3 protein is CASRTGVGEKLFF. CDR3 nucleotide sequence: TGCGCCAGCAGGACAGGGGTTGGTGAAAAACTGTTTTTT.

V usage is TRBV19 and J usage is TRBJ1-5, with TRBD1 identical over 8 bases. V trimming: 8 bases; J trimming: 1 base; junction bases outside the gene matches: 4. CDR1 is LNHDA, CDR2 SQIVND, per germline (reference sequence). The CDR3 runs 14 residues. For the CDR3, the DNA is TGTGCCAGTCTGGACAGGGCCAGCAATCAGCCCCAGCATTTT. Translated, it gives CASLDRASNQPQHF.

The chain recombines TRBV25-1 with TRBJ2-7; TRBD2 might be the D (5 bases). The V gene's germline CDR1 is MGHDK and CDR2 SYGVNS. The CDR3 extends over 13 amino acids. Trimming removed 5 bases from V and 0 bases from J, with 8 bases in between. CDR3 sequence: CASSTGSSYEQYF. The CDR3 DNA is TGTGCCAGCAGTACGGGGAGCTCCTACGAGCAGTACTTC.

V and J are TRBV27 and TRBJ1-1; D uncertain. The germline gives CDR1 MNHEY, CDR2 SMNVEV (reference sequence). V was shortened by 3 bases and J by 7 bases, with 18 bases between the two germline ends. This CDR3 comprises 15 residues. Here the CDR3 reads CASSFVYRRAVEAFF. CDR3 coding DNA: TGTGCCAGCAGTTTCGTTTACCGGCGGGCAGTTGAAGCTTTCTTT.

The V and J genes are TRBV9 and TRBJ2-1, with no clear D. The CDR3 extends over 15 amino acids. Between the trimmed V and J ends, which lost 0 bases and 2 bases, there was a span of 9 bases. Germline loops: CDR1 SGDLS, CDR2 YYNGEE. The CDR3 region has the DNA TGTGCCAGCAGCGTAGTCGCAGTTACCTACAATGAGCAGTTCTTC. Protein: CASSVVAVTYNEQFF.

This clone was observed a single time. J is TRBJ2-3 and V is TRBV9, with a tentative D call TRBD2 (6 bases). The germline V gene has CDR1 SGDLS and CDR2 YYNGEE. This CDR3 spans 17 amino acids. Trimming cost V 3 bases and J 3 bases, with 20 bases left between them. In nucleotides, the CDR3 is TGTGCCAGCAGCGCCCCCTGGTGGGAGGATTCTACAGATACGCAGTATTTT. It specifies CASSAPWWEDSTDTQYF.

This chain connects TRBV18 to TRBJ1-1; possible D gene TRBD1, 5 bases. Germline V gene sequence: CDR1 KGHSH, CDR2 LQKENI. V lost 2 bases and J 4 bases, leaving 11 bases between the germline ends. The CDR3 runs to 14 residues. CDR3 DNA sequence: TGTGCCAGCTCACCAGCGGGGGGGGGCACTGAAGCTTTCTTT. Encoded protein: CASSPAGGGTEAFF.

This clone came up once. The V and J genes are TRBV5-4 and TRBJ1-2; D ambiguous. Per the germline V gene, CDR1 is SGHNT and CDR2 is YYREEE (reference sequence). This CDR3 has 12 residues. V gave up 3 bases and J gave up 3 bases, with 6 bases separating them. DNA for the CDR3: TGTGCCAGCAGCTCGGCAGACTATGGCTACACCTTC. Translating it yields CASSSADYGYTF.

This chain connects TRBV30 to TRBJ2-5; D unclear. CDR3 length equals 11 residues. CDR1 is GTSNPN and CDR2 is SVGIG in the germline V gene (reference sequence). Trimming removed 0 bases from V and 5 bases from J, with 4 bases in between. CDR3 loop: CAWSVSETQYF. CDR3 sequence (DNA): TGTGCCTGGAGTGTAAGCGAGACCCAGTACTTC. The full variable domain, in which reference TRBV30 and TRBJ2-5 provide the parts outside the CDR3, is SQTIHQWPATLVQPVGSPLSLECTVEGTSNPNLYWYRQAAGRGLQLLFYSVGIGQISSEVPQNLSASRPQDRQFILSSKKLLLSDSGFYLCAWSVSETQYFGPGTRLLVL.

J is TRBJ1-2 and V is TRBV7-2; the match to TRBD1 covers 7 bases. Germline values: CDR1 SGHTA, CDR2 FQGNSA. The ends lost 5 bases at V and 4 bases at J; junction bases unmatched: 10. CDR3 length equals 15 residues. CDR3 amino acids: CASSLQTGRFYGYTF. CDR3 DNA sequence: TGTGCCAGCAGCCTGCAGACAGGGCGCTTCTATGGCTACACCTTC.

The chain employs TRBV7-9 and TRBJ2-1; 12 bases align to TRBD2. V shed 5 bases and J 5 bases; nucleotides not matched to a gene: 16. The CDR3 spans 19 residues. Looked up from germline, CDR1 is SEHNR and CDR2 is FQNEAQ (reference sequence). The CDR3 loop reads CASSKRGTSGPRAHNEQFF. In nucleotides, the CDR3 is TGTGCCAGCAGCAAACGTGGGACTAGCGGGCCCCGGGCCCACAATGAGCAGTTCTTC.

V is TRBV9 and J is TRBJ2-1; 7 bases map to TRBD2. After removal of 0 bases from V and 8 bases from J, the junction contained 11 bases not matched to a gene. The CDR3 extends over 16 amino acids. CDR1 is SGDLS and CDR2 is YYNGEE in the germline V gene. The CDR3 nucleotides are TGTGCCAGCAGCGTAGCTTCCGGGGGAGGGGTCGATGAGCAGTTCTTC. It codes for CASSVASGGGVDEQFF.

The CDR3 sequence is CASSQWTSGSVGELFF. CDR3 bases: TGTGCCAGCAGCCAGTGGACTAGCGGGAGTGTCGGGGAGCTGTTTTTT. The gene calls are TRBV4-2 and TRBJ2-2, with 13 bases aligning to TRBD2. Germline V CDR1 and CDR2: LGHNA, YNFKEQ. The CDR3 consists of 16 residues. V lost 3 bases to trimming and J lost 7 bases; unmatched junction nucleotides: 5.

V gene TRBV2 combines with J gene TRBJ1-2; D unclear. V lost 5 bases, J lost 4 bases, and 17 bases lay in between. Germline V gene data show CDR1 as SNHLY and CDR2 as FYNNEI. This CDR3 region has 15 residues. CDR3 sequence (DNA): TGTGCCAGCAGTCCCTTCCAGTCGGGTAGCTATGGCTACACCTTC. Translated: CASSPFQSGSYGYTF.

This clone was found once. The chain joins TRBV7-6 to TRBJ1-2; 9 nucleotides match TRBD1. Germline values: CDR1 SGHVS, CDR2 FNYEAQ. V shed 2 bases, J shed 6 bases, and the junction held 19 bases outside the gene matches. The CDR3 runs 19 residues. This chain's CDR3 is CASSLPPWFGTGIDHGYTF. CDR3 sequence (DNA): TGTGCCAGCAGCTTACCACCTTGGTTTGGGACAGGGATCGACCATGGCTACACCTTC.